This T cell receptor (beta chain) is drawn from a study of blood T cell repertoires in COVID-19. Study-wide background: The United States, Italy and Spain supplied acute and convalescent COVID-19 samples. PBMCs, B-cell-depleted T cells, or T cells provided the cDNA or gDNA that made up the material.

Germline loops: CDR1 SGHAT, CDR2 FQNNGV. With 4 bases clipped from V and 4 bases from J, the junction kept 2 bases outside the gene matches. The CDR3 consists of 14 residues. As originally analysed: It was from reference gene primer amplification that nucleated cell counts were estimated. Clones were read by immunoSEQ multiplex PCR, and TCRdb kept only the in-frame ones, dropping some. The DNA was the basis for D and trimming; V, J and clone size are from that table. The table has around 250,000 clones, 84% seen once. The receptor comes from a human donor in a cohort sampled during active COVID-19. This sequence joins TRBV11-2 and TRBJ2-1; 9 bases match TRBD2. Sequenced sample: peripheral blood. The CDR3 DNA is TGTGCCAGCAGCTGGCTAGCGGGATACAATGAGCAGTTCTTC. Its protein product is CASSWLAGYNEQFF.